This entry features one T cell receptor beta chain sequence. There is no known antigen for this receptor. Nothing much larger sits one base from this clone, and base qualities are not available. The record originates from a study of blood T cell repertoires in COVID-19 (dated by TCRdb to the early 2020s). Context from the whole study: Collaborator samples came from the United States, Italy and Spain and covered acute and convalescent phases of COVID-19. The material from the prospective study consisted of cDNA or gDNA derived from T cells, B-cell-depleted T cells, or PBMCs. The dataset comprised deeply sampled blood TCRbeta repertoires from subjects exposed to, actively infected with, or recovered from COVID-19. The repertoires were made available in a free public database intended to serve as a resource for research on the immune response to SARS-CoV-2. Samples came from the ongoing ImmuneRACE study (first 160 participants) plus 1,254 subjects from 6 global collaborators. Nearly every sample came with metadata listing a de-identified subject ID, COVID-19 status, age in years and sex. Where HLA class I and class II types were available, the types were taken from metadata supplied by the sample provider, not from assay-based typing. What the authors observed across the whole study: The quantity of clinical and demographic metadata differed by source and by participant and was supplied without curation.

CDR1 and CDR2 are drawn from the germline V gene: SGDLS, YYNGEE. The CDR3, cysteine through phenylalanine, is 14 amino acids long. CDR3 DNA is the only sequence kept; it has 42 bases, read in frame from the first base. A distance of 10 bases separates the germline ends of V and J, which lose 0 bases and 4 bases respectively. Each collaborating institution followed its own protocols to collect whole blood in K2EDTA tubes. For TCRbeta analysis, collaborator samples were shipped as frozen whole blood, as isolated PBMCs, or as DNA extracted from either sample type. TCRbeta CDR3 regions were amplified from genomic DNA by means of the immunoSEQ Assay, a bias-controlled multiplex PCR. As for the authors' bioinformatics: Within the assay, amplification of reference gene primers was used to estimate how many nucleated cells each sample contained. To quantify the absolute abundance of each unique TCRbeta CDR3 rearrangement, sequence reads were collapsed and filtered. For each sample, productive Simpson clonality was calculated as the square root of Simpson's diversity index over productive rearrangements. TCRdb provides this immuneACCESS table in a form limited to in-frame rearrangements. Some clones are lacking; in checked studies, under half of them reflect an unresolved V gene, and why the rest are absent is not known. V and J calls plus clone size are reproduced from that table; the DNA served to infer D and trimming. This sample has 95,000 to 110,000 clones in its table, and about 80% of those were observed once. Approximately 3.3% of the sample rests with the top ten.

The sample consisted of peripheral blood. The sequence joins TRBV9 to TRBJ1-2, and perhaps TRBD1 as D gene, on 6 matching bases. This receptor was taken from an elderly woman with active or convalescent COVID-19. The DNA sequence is TGTGCCAGCAGCGTAGACCAGGGGAGCTATGGCTACACCTTC. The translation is CASSVDQGSYGYTF.